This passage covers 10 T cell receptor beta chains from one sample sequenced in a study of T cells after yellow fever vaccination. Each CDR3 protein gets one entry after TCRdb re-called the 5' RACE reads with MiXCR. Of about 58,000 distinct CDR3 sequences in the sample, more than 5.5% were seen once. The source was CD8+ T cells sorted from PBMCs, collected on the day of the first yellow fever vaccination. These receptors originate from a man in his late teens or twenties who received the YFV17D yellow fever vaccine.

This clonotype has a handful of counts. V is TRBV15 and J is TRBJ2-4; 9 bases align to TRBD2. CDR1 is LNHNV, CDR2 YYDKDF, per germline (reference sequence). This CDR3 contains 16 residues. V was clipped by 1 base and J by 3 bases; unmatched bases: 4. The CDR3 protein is CATSRGISGGKNIQYF. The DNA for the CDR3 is TGTGCCACCAGCAGAGGGATTAGCGGGGGCAAAAACATTCAGTACTTC. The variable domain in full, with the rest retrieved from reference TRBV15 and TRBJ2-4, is DAMVIQNPRYQVTQFGKPVTLSCSQTLNHNVMYWYQQKSSQAPKLLFHYYDKDFNNEADTPDNFQSRRPNTSFCFLDIRSPGLGDTAMYLCATSRGISGGKNIQYFGAGTRLSVL.

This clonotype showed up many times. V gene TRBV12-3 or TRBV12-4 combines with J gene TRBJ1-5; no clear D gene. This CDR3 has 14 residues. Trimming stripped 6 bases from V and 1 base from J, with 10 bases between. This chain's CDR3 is CASSLRGSNQPQHF. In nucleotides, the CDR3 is TGTGCCAGCAGCCTTAGAGGAAGCAATCAGCCCCAGCATTTT.

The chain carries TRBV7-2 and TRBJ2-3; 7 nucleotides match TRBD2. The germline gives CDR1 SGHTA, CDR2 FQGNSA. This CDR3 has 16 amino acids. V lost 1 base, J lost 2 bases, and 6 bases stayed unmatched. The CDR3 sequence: CASSLGWSGITDTQYF. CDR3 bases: TGTGCCAGCAGCTTAGGGTGGAGCGGGATCACAGATACGCAGTATTTT.

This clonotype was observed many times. The CDR3 reads CASSRTSGGYNEQFF. The CDR3 nucleotides read TGTGCCAGCAGCCGGACTAGCGGGGGGTACAATGAGCAGTTCTTC. The gene calls are TRBV7-9 and TRBJ2-1; 14 nucleotides agree with TRBD2. The trim removed 5 bases at V and 4 bases at J, leaving 1 base unmatched. The germline V gene encodes CDR1 SEHNR and CDR2 FQNEAQ (reference sequence). CDR3 size: 15 residues. Looking up the rest from reference TRBV7-9 and TRBJ2-1 gives the full variable domain: DTGVSQNPRHKITKRGQNVTFRCDPISEHNRLYWYRQTLGQGPEFLTYFQNEAQLEKSRLLSDRFSAERPKGSFSTLEIQRTEQGDSAMYLCASSRTSGGYNEQFFGPGTRLTVL.

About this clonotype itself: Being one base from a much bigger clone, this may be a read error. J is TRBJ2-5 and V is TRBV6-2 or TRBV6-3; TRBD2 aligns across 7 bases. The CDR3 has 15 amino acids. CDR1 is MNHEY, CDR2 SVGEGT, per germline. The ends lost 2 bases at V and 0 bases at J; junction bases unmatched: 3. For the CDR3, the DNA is TGTGCCAGCAGTTACACAAGCGGGGACCAAGAGACCCAGTACTTC. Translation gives CASSYTSGDQETQYF.

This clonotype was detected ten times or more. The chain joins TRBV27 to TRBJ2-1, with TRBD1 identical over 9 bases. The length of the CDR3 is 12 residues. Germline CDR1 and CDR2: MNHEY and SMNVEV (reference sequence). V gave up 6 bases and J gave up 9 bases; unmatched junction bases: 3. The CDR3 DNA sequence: TGTGCCAGCAGAACAGGGGGCACTGAGCAGTTCTTC. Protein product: CASRTGGTEQFF.

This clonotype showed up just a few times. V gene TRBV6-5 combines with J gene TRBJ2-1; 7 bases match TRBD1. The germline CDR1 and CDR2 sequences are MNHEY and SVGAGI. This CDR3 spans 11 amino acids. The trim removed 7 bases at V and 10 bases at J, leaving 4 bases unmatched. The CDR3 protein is CASIEGGEQFF. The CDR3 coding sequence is TGTGCCAGCATCGAAGGGGGCGAGCAGTTCTTC.

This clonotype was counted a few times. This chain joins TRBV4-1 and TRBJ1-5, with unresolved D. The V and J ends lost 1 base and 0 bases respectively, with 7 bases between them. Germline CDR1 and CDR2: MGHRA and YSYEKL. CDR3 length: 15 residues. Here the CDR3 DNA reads TGCGCCAGCAGCCAAGTACGGAATAGCAATCAGCCCCAGCATTTT. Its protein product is CASSQVRNSNQPQHF.

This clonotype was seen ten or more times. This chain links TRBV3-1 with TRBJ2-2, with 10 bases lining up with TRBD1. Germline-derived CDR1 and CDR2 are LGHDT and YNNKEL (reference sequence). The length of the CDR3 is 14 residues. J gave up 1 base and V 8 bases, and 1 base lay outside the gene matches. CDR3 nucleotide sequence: TGTGCCAGCCGGGACAGGGGGAACACCGGGGAGCTGTTTTTT. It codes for CASRDRGNTGELFF. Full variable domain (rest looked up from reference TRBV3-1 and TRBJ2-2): DTAVSQTPKYLVTQMGNDKSIKCEQNLGHDTMYWYKQDSKKFLKIMFSYNNKELIINETVPNRFSPKSPDKAHLNLHINSLELGDSAVYFCASRDRGNTGELFFGEGSRLTVL.

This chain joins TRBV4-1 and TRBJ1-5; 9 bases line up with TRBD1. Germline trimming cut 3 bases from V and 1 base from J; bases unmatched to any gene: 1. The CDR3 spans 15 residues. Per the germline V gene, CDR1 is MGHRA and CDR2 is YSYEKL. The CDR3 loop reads CASSQGTGSNQPQHF. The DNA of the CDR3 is TGCGCCAGCAGCCAGGGGACAGGGAGCAATCAGCCCCAGCATTTT.